This T cell receptor beta chain is from a study of graft-versus-host responses after intestinal transplantation. Assay: immunoSEQ multiplex PCR; the TCRdb copy retains only in-frame clones and omits some. The sample holds about 85,000 clones, around 83% seen once. Overall study findings and caveats: Circulating GvH clones peaking coincided with falling HvG clones soon after transplant. GvH clones appeared in recipient marrow, some first in ileum or blood.

The V gene lost 0 bases and the J gene lost 5 bases, with 11 bases spanning the gap. Germline CDR1 is SGHRS and CDR2 is YFSETQ. The CDR3 has 14 residues. Turning to this clone: What it binds is unknown.

The V and J genes are TRBV5-1 and TRBJ2-5; perhaps TRBD1 as D (5 bases). The sequence was obtained from a human donor who received an intestinal transplant. The material sequenced was unstimulated CD4+ T cells sorted from spleen or lymph node cells, taken before intestinal transplant. CDR3 protein: CASSLEGPWETQYF. CDR3 in DNA: TGCGCCAGCAGCTTGGAGGGGCCGTGGGAGACCCAGTACTTC. Full variable domain (outside the CDR3, taken from reference TRBV5-1 and TRBJ2-5): KAGVTQTPRYLIKTRGQQVTLSCSPISGHRSVSWYQQTPGQGLQFLFEYFSETQRNKGNFPGRFSGRQFSNSRSEMNVSTLELGDSALYLCASSLEGPWETQYFGPGTRLLVL.